This is a list of T cell receptor beta chains from one sample in a study of blood T cell repertoires in COVID-19. The assay was immunoSEQ multiplex PCR, and TCRdb's table has in-frame clones only and misses some. The table lists 250,000 to 300,000 clones, about 76% of them singletons, with roughly 2.9% in the top ten. The sample comprised peripheral blood. Receptors were obtained from an older woman with active or convalescent COVID-19. Each CDR3 is given with its conserved first and last residue. The order of the fields is clone size, V gene, D gene, J gene, CDR3 protein, CDR3 DNA. The D gene is left open where the match is weak. Only some rows state a clone size, as once, few, many or a class for expanded clones.

>-|TRBV7-3|TRBD1|TRBJ2-1
CATRDSSYNEQFF
TGTGCCACCCGGGACAGCTCCTACAATGAGCAGTTCTTC
>-|TRBV6-5|-|TRBJ1-2
CASSYSNRDYGYTF
TGTGCCAGCAGTTACTCAAACAGGGACTATGGCTACACCTTC
>few|TRBV2|TRBD2|TRBJ2-1
CASSLRGNEQFF
TGTGCCAGCAGTTTGCGGGGGAATGAGCAGTTCTTC
>-|TRBV5-1|-|TRBJ1-1
CASSLAGVLNTEAFF
TGCGCCAGCAGCTTGGCAGGGGTTCTGAACACTGAAGCTTTCTTT
>-|TRBV7-2|-|TRBJ1-4
CASSALLSTNEKLFF
TGTGCCAGCAGCGCGCTCTTATCAACTAATGAAAAACTGTTTTTT
>-|TRBV18|TRBD1|TRBJ2-1
CASSPPTGANNEQFF
TGTGCCAGCTCACCCCCGACAGGGGCGAACAATGAGCAGTTCTTC
>-|TRBV20-1|-|TRBJ2-5
CSASSREETQYF
TGCAGTGCTAGTAGCAGGGAAGAGACCCAGTACTTC
>-|TRBV20-1|-|TRBJ1-2
CSASLGARANYGYTF
TGCAGTGCTAGTCTGGGGGCGCGCGCTAACTATGGCTACACCTTC
>few|TRBV27|-|TRBJ1-1
CASGKSGFRTEAFF
TGTGCCAGCGGAAAGTCAGGGTTTAGGACTGAAGCTTTCTTT
>-|TRBV19|-|TRBJ2-2
CASSLDEVELFF
TGTGCCAGTAGTCTAGACGAGGTAGAGCTGTTTTTT
>few|TRBV2|-|TRBJ2-6
CASSPVLGGSHSGANVLTF
TGTGCCAGCAGTCCCGTTCTCGGCGGATCTCACTCTGGGGCCAACGTCCTGACTTTC
>few|TRBV23-1|TRBD1|TRBJ2-3
CASSQFALLRDRADTQYF
TGCGCCAGCAGTCAATTCGCCTTACTACGGGACAGGGCAGATACGCAGTATTTT
>-|TRBV5-1|TRBD1|TRBJ1-3
CASPQEGRDSSSGNTIYF
TGCGCCAGTCCCCAAGAGGGACGGGACAGCTCTTCTGGAAACACCATATATTTT
>-|TRBV3-1/TRBV3-2|TRBD1|TRBJ2-7
CASSQDLGQDYEQYF
TGTGCCAGCAGCCAAGACCTGGGACAGGACTACGAGCAGTACTTC
>-|TRBV9|TRBD1|TRBJ1-1
CASSPQGQTVTEAFF
TGTGCCAGCAGCCCCCAGGGACAGACGGTCACTGAAGCTTTCTTT
>-|TRBV4-1|TRBD1|TRBJ1-2
CASSQRTGNGYTF
TGCGCCAGCAGCCAAAGGACAGGGAATGGCTACACCTTC
>few|TRBV6-2/TRBV6-3|-|TRBJ1-2
CASSFRQYGYTF
TGTGCCAGCAGTTTCCGACAGTATGGCTACACCTTC
>-|TRBV11-2|TRBD1|TRBJ1-6
CASSRGRTGNSPLHF
TGTGCCAGCAGCCGGGGGCGGACAGGGAATTCACCCCTCCACTTT